This T cell receptor (beta chain) was documented in a study of blood T cell repertoires in COVID-19 (dated by TCRdb to the early 2020s). Regarding the study in general: The collaborator samples originated in the United States, Italy and Spain and spanned the acute and convalescent phases of COVID-19. Where available, HLA class I and class II types were taken from metadata supplied by the sample provider and were not determined by assay-based typing. Deeply sampled blood TCRbeta repertoires from subjects exposed to, actively infected with, or recovered from COVID-19 were included in the dataset. The material from the prospective study consisted of cDNA or gDNA derived from T cells, B-cell-depleted T cells, or PBMCs. A freely available public database, intended as a resource for researchers studying the immune response to SARS-CoV-2, is where the repertoires were released. Nearly every sample came with metadata listing a de-identified subject ID, COVID-19 status, age in years and sex. The samples were drawn from two sources: the first 160 participants of the ongoing ImmuneRACE study, and some 1,300 subjects contributed by 6 global collaborators. The paper's findings and limits, for the study overall: Clinical and demographic metadata were provided uncurated, with the amount varying by source and participant.

In Seattle, one collaborating source enrolled patients while the infection was active and tracked those patients longitudinally over the course of disease. The collaborating institutions used their own protocols to collect whole blood in K2EDTA tubes. For TCRbeta analysis, collaborator samples were shipped as frozen whole blood, as isolated PBMCs, or as DNA extracted from either sample type. Counted from cysteine to phenylalanine, this CDR3 has 16 amino acids. CDR3 DNA only is kept here, 48 bases in frame from base 1. V is shortened by 0 bases, J by 3 bases, and the region joining them spans 11 bases. Based on the germline V gene, the CDR1 and CDR2 sequences are MNHNS and SASEGT. TCRbeta CDR3 regions were amplified from genomic DNA using the immunoSEQ Assay, a bias-controlled multiplex PCR. The authors' pipeline ran thus. The number of nucleated cells in each sample was estimated from the amplification of reference gene primers within the assay. To quantify the absolute abundance of each unique TCRbeta CDR3 rearrangement, sequence reads were collapsed and filtered. For each sample, productive Simpson clonality was calculated as the square root of Simpson's diversity index over productive rearrangements. Not all clones reach the TCRdb copy of this immuneACCESS table, which keeps in-frame sequences only. Checked studies attribute under half of the gap to unresolved V genes and leave the rest unexplained. D and trimming were read from the DNA, whereas the V and J calls and clone size are those reported in that table. The sample table shows fewer than 350,000 clones, and approximately 90% are seen once. Of the sample, 6.8% is held by the ten largest clones.

As for this clone: It has no known antigen specificity. No per-base quality is available; no much larger clone lies one base away.

The sequenced sample was peripheral blood. The receptor comes from a woman aged 25 to 39 with COVID-19, enrolled during active disease. The chain links TRBV6-1 with TRBJ1-4, with no reliable assignment of the D segment. The CDR3 corresponds to CASSEAASRPNEKLFF. The sequence in DNA is TGTGCCAGCAGTGAAGCGGCTTCCAGGCCTAATGAAAAACTGTTTTTT.